A single sample gave rise to the 4 T cell receptor beta chains below, sequenced in a study of technical replicates of blood from a few donors. This table comes from immunoSEQ multiplex PCR, and its TCRdb copy is limited to in-frame clones, with some not included. Found here are 70,000 or so clones, around nine tenths of them singletons; the top ten hold about 4.5%. Sequenced input: PBMCs. These receptors were obtained from a human donor in good health. Some clones in this sample may be carry-over from other donors' samples.

Of note for this clone: The sample carries other DNA sequences with the same CDR3. This rearrangement joins TRBV5-1 to TRBJ1-1, with a weak D call TRBD1 (5 bases). Trimming left V 0 bases short and J 3 bases short, with 9 bases between. Germline values: CDR1 SGHRS, CDR2 YFSETQ. The CDR3 extends over 14 amino acids. Here the CDR3 DNA reads TGCGCCAGCAGCTTGGCCGGGGGTTACACTGAAGCTTTCTTT. Translation: CASSLAGGYTEAFF.

This clone was seen only a few times. This chain joins TRBV30 and TRBJ2-7, with 10 bases aligning to TRBD1. Germline values: CDR1 GTSNPN, CDR2 SVGIG (reference sequence). The CDR3 extends over 14 amino acids. V shed 4 bases, J shed 3 bases, and the junction held 6 bases outside the gene matches. The CDR3 here is CAWTRGTGVYEQYF. CDR3 nucleotide sequence: TGTGCCTGGACGCGGGGGACAGGGGTCTACGAGCAGTACTTC.

The chain has TRBV7-9 and TRBJ2-1; 9 bases are shared with TRBD1. CDR1 SEHNR and CDR2 FQNEAQ come from the germline V gene (reference sequence). After removal of 6 bases from V and 1 base from J, the junction contained 16 bases not matched to a gene. CDR3 length: 19 amino acids. CDR3 residues: CASRPRGQGLRLSYNEQFF. The CDR3 DNA is TGTGCCAGCAGACCAAGAGGACAGGGGCTGAGACTTTCCTACAATGAGCAGTTCTTC.

V and J are TRBV18 and TRBJ2-3, with TRBD1 matching 8 bases. Per germline, CDR1 KGHSH and CDR2 LQKENI. The CDR3 covers 15 residues. The V segment lost 3 bases and the J segment 0 bases; nucleotides outside the gene matches: 2. The CDR3 protein is CASSPDRASTDTQYF. The CDR3 bases are TGTGCCAGCTCACCGGACAGGGCTAGCACAGATACGCAGTATTTT.